This entry concerns a single TCR beta chain. The data were taken from a study of radiation and T cells in renal cell carcinoma. Specified time point: blood 4 weeks post-SBRT, at nephrectomy. Regarding treatment: 15 Gy SBRT to primary tumor, nephrectomy 4 weeks later. Nephrectomy followed 15 Gy stereotactic body radiation by 4 weeks. The tumor was a clear cell renal cell carcinoma. Germline V gene data show CDR1 as SGHVS and CDR2 as FNYEAQ. The CDR3 loop spans 15 amino acids. V was clipped by 4 bases and J by 1 base; unmatched bases: 7. Libraries were prepared by immunoSEQ multiplex PCR; TCRdb keeps only in-frame clonotypes and omits some of them. The table has approximately 85,000 clones, approximately 90% seen once; the top ten hold more than 4.5%.

The TCR was taken from a woman between 65 and 79 years old with renal cell carcinoma. This specimen was blood, taken from a patient whose treatment included radiotherapy and nephrectomy. V usage is TRBV7-6 and J usage is TRBJ2-7; 7 bases are shared with TRBD2. The CDR3 sequence is CASSSFGTNSYEQYF. The CDR3 DNA sequence: TGTGCCAGCAGCTCCTTTGGGACTAATTCCTACGAGCAGTACTTC.